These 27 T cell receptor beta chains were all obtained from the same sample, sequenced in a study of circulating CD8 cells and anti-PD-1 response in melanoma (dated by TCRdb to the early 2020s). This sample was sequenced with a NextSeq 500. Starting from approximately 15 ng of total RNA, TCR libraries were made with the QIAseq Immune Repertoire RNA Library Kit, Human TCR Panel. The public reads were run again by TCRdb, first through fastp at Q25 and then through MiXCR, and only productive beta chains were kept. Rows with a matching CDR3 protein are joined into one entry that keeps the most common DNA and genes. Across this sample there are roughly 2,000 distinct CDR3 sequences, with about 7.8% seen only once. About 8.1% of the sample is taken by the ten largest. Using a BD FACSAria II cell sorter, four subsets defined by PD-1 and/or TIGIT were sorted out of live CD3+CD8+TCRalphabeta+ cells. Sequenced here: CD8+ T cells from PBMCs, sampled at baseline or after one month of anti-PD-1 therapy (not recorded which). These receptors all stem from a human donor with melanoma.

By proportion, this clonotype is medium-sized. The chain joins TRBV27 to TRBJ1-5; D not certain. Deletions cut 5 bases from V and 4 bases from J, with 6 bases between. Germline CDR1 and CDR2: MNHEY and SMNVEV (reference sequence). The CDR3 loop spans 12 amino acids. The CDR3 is CASSALNQPQHF. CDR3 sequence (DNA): TGTGCCAGCAGTGCCTTAAATCAGCCCCAGCATTTT.

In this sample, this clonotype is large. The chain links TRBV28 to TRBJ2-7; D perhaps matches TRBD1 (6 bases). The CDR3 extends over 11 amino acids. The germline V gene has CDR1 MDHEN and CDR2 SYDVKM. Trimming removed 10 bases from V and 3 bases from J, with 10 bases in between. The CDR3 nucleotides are TGTGCCACGGGACACAGCTACGAGCAGTACTTC. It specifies CATGHSYEQYF.

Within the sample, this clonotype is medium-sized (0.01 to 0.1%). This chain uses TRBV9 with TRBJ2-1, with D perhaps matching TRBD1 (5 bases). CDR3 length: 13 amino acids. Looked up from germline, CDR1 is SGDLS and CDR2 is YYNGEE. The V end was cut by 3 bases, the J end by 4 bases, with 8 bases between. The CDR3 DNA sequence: TGTGCCAGCAGCGAGGACACTTACAATGAGCAGTTCTTC. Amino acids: CASSEDTYNEQFF.

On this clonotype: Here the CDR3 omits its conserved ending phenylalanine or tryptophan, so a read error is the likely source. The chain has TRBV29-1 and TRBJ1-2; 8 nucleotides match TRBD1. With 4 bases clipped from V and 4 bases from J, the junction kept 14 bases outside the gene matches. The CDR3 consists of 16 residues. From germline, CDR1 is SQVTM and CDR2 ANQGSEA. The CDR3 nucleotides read TGCAGCGTTGGGGCGGCAGGGGGCGCGGGATCCTATGGCTACACCTCC. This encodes CSVGAAGGAGSYGYTS.

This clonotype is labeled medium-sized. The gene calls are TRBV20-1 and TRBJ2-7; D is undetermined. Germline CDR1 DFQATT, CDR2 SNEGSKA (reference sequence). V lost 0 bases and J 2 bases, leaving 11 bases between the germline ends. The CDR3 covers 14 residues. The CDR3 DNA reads TGCAGTGCTAGAGATCTTCTCCAGACCTACGAGCAGTACTTC. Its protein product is CSARDLLQTYEQYF.

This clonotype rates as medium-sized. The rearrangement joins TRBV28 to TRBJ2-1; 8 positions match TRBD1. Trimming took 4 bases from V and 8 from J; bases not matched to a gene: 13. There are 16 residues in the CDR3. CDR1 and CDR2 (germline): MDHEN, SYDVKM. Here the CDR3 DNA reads TGTGCCAGCAGTTCCCTAAGGACAGGGAGGTGGGATGAGCAGTTCTTC. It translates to CASSSLRTGRWDEQFF.

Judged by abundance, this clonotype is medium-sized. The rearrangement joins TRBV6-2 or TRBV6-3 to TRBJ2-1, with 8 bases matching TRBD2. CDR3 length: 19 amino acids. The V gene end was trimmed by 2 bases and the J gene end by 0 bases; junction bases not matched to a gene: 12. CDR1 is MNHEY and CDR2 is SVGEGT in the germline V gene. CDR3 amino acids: CASSYAGGLGGASYNEQFF. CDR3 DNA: TGTGCCAGCAGTTACGCCGGGGGACTAGGTGGGGCCTCCTACAATGAGCAGTTCTTC.

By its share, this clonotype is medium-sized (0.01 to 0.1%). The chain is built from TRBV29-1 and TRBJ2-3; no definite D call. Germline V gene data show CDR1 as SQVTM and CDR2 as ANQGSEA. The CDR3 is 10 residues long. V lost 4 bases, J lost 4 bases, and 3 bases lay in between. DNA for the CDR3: TGCAGCGTTGTGGCAGATACGCAGTATTTT. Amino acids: CSVVADTQYF.

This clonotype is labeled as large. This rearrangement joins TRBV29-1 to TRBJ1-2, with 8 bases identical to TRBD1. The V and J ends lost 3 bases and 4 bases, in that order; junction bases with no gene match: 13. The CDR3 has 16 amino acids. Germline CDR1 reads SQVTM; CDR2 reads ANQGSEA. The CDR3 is CSVEAAGGAGSYGYTF. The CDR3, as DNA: TGCAGCGTTGAGGCGGCAGGGGGCGCGGGATCCTATGGCTACACCTTC.

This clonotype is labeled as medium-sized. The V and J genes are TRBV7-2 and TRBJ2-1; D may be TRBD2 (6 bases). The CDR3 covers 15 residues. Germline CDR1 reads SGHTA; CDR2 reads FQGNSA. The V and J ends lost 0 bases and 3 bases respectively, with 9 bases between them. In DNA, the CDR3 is TGTGCCAGCAGCTTAGCTGCGGGAAGCTACAATGAGCAGTTCTTC. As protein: CASSLAAGSYNEQFF.

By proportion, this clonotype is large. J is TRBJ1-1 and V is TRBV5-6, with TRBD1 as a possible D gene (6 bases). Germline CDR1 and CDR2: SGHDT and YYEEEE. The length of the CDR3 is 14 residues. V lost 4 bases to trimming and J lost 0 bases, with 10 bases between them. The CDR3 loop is CASSADSMNTEAFF. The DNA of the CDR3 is TGTGCCAGCAGCGCGGACAGCATGAACACTGAAGCTTTCTTT. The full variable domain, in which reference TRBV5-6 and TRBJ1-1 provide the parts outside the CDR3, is DAGVTQSPTHLIKTRGQQVTLRCSPKSGHDTVSWYQQALGQGPQFIFQYYEEEERQRGNFPDRFSGHQFPNYSSELNVNALLLGDSALYLCASSADSMNTEAFFGQGTRLTVV.

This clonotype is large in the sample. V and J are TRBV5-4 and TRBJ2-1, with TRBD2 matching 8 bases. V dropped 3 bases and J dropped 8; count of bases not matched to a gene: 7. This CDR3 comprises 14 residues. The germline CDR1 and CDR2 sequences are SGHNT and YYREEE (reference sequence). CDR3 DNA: TGTGCCAGCAGCTCGGTTAGCGGGGTCGATGAGCAGTTCTTC. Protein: CASSSVSGVDEQFF.

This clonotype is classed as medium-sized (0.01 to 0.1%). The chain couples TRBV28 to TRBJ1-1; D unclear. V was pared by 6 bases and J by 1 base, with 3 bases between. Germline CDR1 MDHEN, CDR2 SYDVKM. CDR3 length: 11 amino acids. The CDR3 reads CASRRNTEAFF. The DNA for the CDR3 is TGTGCCAGCAGGCGGAACACTGAAGCTTTCTTT.

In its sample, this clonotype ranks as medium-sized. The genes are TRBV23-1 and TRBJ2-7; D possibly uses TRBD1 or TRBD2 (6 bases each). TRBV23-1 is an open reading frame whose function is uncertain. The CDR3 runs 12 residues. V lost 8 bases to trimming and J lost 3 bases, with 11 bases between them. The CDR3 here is CASPRGDYEQYF. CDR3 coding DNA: TGCGCCAGCCCGAGGGGGGACTACGAGCAGTACTTC.

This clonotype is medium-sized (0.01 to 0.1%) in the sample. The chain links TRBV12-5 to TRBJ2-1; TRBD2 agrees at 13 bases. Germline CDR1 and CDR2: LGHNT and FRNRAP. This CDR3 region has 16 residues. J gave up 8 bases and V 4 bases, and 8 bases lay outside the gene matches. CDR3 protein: CASGYPGLAGVYEQFF. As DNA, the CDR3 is TGTGCTAGTGGTTACCCCGGACTAGCGGGAGTATATGAGCAGTTCTTC.

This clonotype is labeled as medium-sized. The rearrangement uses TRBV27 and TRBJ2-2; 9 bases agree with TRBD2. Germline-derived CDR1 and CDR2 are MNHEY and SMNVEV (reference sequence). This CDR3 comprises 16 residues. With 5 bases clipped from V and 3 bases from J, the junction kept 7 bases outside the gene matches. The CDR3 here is CASSVSGGPYTGELFF. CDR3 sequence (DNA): TGTGCCAGCAGTGTTAGCGGGGGCCCTTACACCGGGGAGCTGTTTTTT.

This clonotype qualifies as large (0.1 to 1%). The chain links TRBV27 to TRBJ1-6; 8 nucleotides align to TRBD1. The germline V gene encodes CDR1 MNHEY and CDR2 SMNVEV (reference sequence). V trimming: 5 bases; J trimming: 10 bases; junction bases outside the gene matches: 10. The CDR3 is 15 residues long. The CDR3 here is CASSPRGRIGSPLHF. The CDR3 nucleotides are TGTGCCAGCAGTCCCAGGGGGCGCATAGGATCACCCCTCCACTTT.

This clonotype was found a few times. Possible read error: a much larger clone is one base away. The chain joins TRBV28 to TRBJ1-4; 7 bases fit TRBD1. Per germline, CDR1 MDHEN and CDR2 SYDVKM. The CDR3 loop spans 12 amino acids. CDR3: CVSTPTGAGLFF. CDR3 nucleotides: TGTGTCAGCACCCCTACAGGGGCCGGGCTGTTTTTT.

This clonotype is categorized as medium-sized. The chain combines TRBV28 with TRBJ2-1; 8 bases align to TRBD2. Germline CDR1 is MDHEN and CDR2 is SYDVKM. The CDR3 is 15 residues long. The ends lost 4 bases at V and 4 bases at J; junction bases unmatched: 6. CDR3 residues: CASSSLAGPYNEQFF. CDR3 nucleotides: TGTGCCAGCAGTTCTCTAGCGGGCCCTTACAATGAGCAGTTCTTC.

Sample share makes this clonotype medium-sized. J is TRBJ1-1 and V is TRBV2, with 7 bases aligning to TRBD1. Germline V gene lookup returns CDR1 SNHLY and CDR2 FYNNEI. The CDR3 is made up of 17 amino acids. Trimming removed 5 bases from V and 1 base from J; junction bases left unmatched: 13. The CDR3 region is CASSFGTEGRTNTEAFF. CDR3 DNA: TGTGCCAGCAGTTTCGGGACAGAGGGCCGCACGAACACTGAAGCTTTCTTT.

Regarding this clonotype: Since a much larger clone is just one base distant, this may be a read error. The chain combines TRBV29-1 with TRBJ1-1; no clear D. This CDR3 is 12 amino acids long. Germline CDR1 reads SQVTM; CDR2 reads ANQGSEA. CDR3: CSVVRQNTEDFF. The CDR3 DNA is TGCAGCGTTGTTAGGCAGAACACTGAAGATTTCTTT.

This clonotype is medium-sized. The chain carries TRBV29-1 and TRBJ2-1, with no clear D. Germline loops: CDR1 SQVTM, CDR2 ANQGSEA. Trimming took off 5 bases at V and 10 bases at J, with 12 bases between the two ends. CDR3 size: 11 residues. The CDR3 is CSVRRDGEQFF. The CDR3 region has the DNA TGCAGCGTTCGCCGTGACGGAGAGCAGTTCTTC.

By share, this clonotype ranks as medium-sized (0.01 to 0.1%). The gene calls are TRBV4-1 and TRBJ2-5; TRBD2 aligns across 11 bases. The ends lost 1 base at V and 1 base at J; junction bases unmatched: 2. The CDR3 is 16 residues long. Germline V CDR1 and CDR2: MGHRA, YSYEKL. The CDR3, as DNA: TGCGCCAGCAGCCAAGGACTAGCGGGACCCCAAGAGACCCAGTACTTC. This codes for CASSQGLAGPQETQYF.

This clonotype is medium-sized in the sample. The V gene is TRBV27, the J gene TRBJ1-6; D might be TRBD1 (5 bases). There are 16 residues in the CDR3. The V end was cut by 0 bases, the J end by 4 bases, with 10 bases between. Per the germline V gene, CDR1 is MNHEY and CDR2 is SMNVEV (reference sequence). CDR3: CASSLSGQGYNSPLHF. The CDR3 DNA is TGTGCCAGCAGTTTATCGGGTCAGGGATATAATTCACCCCTCCACTTT.

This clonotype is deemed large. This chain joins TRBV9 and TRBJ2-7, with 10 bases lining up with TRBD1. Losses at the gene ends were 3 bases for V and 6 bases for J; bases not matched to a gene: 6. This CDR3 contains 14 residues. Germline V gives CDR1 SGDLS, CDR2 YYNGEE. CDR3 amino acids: CASSAGTGVSEQYF. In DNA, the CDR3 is TGTGCCAGCAGCGCAGGGACAGGGGTTAGCGAGCAGTACTTC.

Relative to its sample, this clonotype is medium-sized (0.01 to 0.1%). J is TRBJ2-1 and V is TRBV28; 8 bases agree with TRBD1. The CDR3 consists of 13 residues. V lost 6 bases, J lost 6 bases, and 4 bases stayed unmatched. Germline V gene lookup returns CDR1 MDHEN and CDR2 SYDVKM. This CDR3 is CASRDRAFNEQFF. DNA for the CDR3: TGTGCCAGCAGGGACAGGGCGTTCAATGAGCAGTTCTTC.

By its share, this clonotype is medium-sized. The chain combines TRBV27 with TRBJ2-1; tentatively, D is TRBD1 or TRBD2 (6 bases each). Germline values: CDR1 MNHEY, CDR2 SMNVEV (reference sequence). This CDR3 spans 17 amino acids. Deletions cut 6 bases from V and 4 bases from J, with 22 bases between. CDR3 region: CASSKGLGGPLYNEQFF. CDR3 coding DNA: TGTGCCAGCAGCAAAGGACTCGGGGGCCCCTTATACAATGAGCAGTTCTTC.